This T cell receptor beta chain was sequenced for a study of CD8+ T cells in alopecia areata. Study outcomes and limitations: Clonality exceeded that of normal scalp in lesional scalp, most notably in alopecia totalis/universalis.

CDR1 is MNHEY and CDR2 is SMNVEV in the germline V gene (reference sequence). The CDR3 loop spans 13 amino acids. The V gene lost 8 bases and the J gene lost 0 bases, with 10 bases spanning the gap. Treatment in this sample: oral pan-JAK inhibitor, 5-10 mg twice daily. RNA was isolated and reverse transcribed to cDNA, the sequencing template. Measured with immunoSEQ multiplex PCR; TCRdb has only the in-frame clones, and not every one. The sample records approximately 210,000 clones, around 56% being singletons. In regard to this clone: The target antigen is unknown.

Sequenced material: CD4+ T cells sorted from blood, taken at week 4, from a patient treated with tofacitinib. This receptor was taken from a human donor with alopecia areata. The chain has TRBV27 and TRBJ1-2; D uncertain. The CDR3 here is CASRRTANYGYTF. CDR3 in DNA: TGTGCCAGCCGTAGGACGGCTAACTATGGCTACACCTTC.